Shown below are 23 T cell receptor beta chains from a single sample sequenced in a study of T cell responses to AZD1222 COVID-19 vaccine. The method was immunoSEQ multiplex PCR; TCRdb's version includes in-frame clones alone and lacks a portion of them. The sample shows 95,000 to 130,000 clones, 92% of them seen only once. The sample was peripheral blood, taken 28 days after the second AZD1222 dose. These receptors originate from an adult who received the AZD1222 COVID-19 vaccine.

This chain links TRBV27 with TRBJ1-1; 9 bases are shared with TRBD1. V shed 5 bases, J shed 1 base, and the junction held 2 bases outside the gene matches. This CDR3 contains 14 residues. Germline V gene data show CDR1 as MNHEY and CDR2 as SMNVEV (reference sequence). The CDR3 coding sequence is TGTGCCAGCAGTCCGGACAGGGGGAACACTGAAGCTTTCTTT. As protein: CASSPDRGNTEAFF.

This chain connects TRBV4-2 to TRBJ2-1; D not resolved. This CDR3 spans 14 amino acids. CDR1 is LGHNA and CDR2 is YNFKEQ in the germline V gene. The V and J ends lost 0 bases and 3 bases respectively, with 6 bases between them. The CDR3 reads CASSQDPDYNEQFF. The CDR3 DNA reads as TGTGCCAGCAGCCAAGATCCCGACTACAATGAGCAGTTCTTC.

The rearrangement joins TRBV6-5 to TRBJ2-1, with 10 positions matching TRBD2. The J segment lost 0 bases and the V segment lost 9 bases, leaving 5 bases of the junction unmatched. This CDR3 region has 15 residues. Germline V gene sequence: CDR1 MNHEY, CDR2 SVGAGI. The CDR3 reads CASTTSGLSYNEQFF. The CDR3, as DNA: TGTGCCAGTACGACTAGCGGGCTCTCCTACAATGAGCAGTTCTTC.

CDR3 sequence reads: CASSQGGSGRGQETQYF. The CDR3 DNA reads as TGCGCCAGCAGCCAAGGGGGTAGCGGGAGGGGGCAAGAGACCCAGTACTTC. This chain connects TRBV4-1 to TRBJ2-5; 11 nucleotides align to TRBD2. Germline V gene data show CDR1 as MGHRA and CDR2 as YSYEKL. The CDR3 covers 17 residues. Trimming cost V 1 base and J 2 bases; bases outside gene matches: 6.

This chain uses TRBV5-1 with TRBJ1-5; D gene ambiguous. Germline values: CDR1 SGHRS, CDR2 YFSETQ. The CDR3 is made up of 14 amino acids. V was pared by 4 bases and J by 6 bases, with 14 bases between. Here the CDR3 reads CASSPGEGIQPQHF. CDR3 DNA: TGCGCCAGCAGCCCTGGGGAGGGCATTCAGCCCCAGCATTTT.

The chain employs TRBV5-4 and TRBJ2-7; a weak D match, TRBD1 (5 bases). V shed 4 bases and J shed 0 bases, with 11 bases lying between them. The CDR3 is made up of 14 amino acids. Germline V lookup: CDR1 SGHNT, CDR2 YYREEE (reference sequence). CDR3 amino acids: CASSLRDSSYEQYF. CDR3 in DNA: TGTGCCAGCAGCCTCCGCGACAGCTCCTACGAGCAGTACTTC.

The chain combines TRBV21-1 with TRBJ1-2; the table's TRBD1 call for D was not verified on the DNA. TRBV21-1 is an annotated pseudogene. The CDR3 covers 12 residues. The CDR3 DNA follows: TGTGCCAGTCAGGGGGCATGCGATGGCTACACCTTC. The encoded protein is CASQGACDGYTF.

In the case of this clone: The same CDR3 also results from other DNA sequences found in this sample. This sequence joins TRBV6-6 and TRBJ2-1, with 15 bases matching TRBD2. CDR3 length: 16 amino acids. Germline CDR1 and CDR2: MNHNY and SVGAGI (reference sequence). The V gene end was trimmed by 5 bases and the J gene end by 6 bases; junction bases not matched to a gene: 5. The DNA for the CDR3 is TGTGCCAGCAGTACACGGACTAGCGGGAGGGTCAATGAGCAGTTCTTC. Protein product: CASSTRTSGRVNEQFF.

The chain links TRBV7-6 to TRBJ2-2; maybe TRBD2 (5 bases). The CDR3 has 17 residues. Trimming removed 5 bases at V and 0 bases at J, with 16 bases between. In germline, CDR1 is SGHVS, CDR2 FNYEAQ. The CDR3 coding sequence is TGTGCCAGCAGCCGTTATGGTGGGAGCACGAACACCGGGGAGCTGTTTTTT. Protein sequence: CASSRYGGSTNTGELFF.

The V call is TRBV19, the J call TRBJ2-1, with TRBD2 matching over 8 bases. Germline V gene lookup returns CDR1 LNHDA and CDR2 SQIVND (reference sequence). With V trimmed by 3 bases and J by 2 bases, 3 bases remained unmatched. The CDR3 length is 15 residues. The CDR3 loop reads CASSISGKTYNEQFF. The CDR3 coding sequence is TGTGCCAGTAGTATTAGCGGGAAAACCTACAATGAGCAGTTCTTC.

CDR3 nucleotides: TGTGCCAGCAGCGTAAATGCGGGGGCCGGTGAAAAACTGTTTTTT. This sequence encodes CASSVNAGAGEKLFF. V usage is TRBV9 and J usage is TRBJ1-4; the D gene is possibly TRBD1 (6 bases). From germline, CDR1 is SGDLS and CDR2 YYNGEE. This CDR3 is built from 15 residues. V was clipped by 1 base and J by 7 bases, with 14 bases between them.

This rearrangement joins TRBV28 to TRBJ1-1; 7 nucleotides match TRBD1. CDR3 size: 14 residues. Trimming removed 5 bases from V and 3 bases from J; junction bases left unmatched: 6. CDR1 MDHEN and CDR2 SYDVKM come from the germline V gene. The CDR3 DNA sequence: TGTGCCAGCAGTCGAGTGACAGGGTACACTGAAGCTTTCTTT. Translation: CASSRVTGYTEAFF.

In nucleotides, the CDR3 is TGTGCCTGGAGTGCTCAGGGATTCCCAGATACGCAGTATTTT. Protein: CAWSAQGFPDTQYF. This sequence joins TRBV30 and TRBJ2-3, with D tentatively TRBD1 (5 bases). CDR1 GTSNPN and CDR2 SVGIG come from the germline V gene (reference sequence). Trimming shortened V by 1 base and J by 4 bases, and 12 bases separated the two germline ends. The length of the CDR3 is 14 residues. Combining the CDR3 with reference TRBV30 and TRBJ2-3 gives the whole variable domain SQTIHQWPATLVQPVGSPLSLECTVEGTSNPNLYWYRQAAGRGLQLLFYSVGIGQISSEVPQNLSASRPQDRQFILSSKKLLLSDSGFYLCAWSAQGFPDTQYFGPGTRLTVL.

The chain employs TRBV6-5 and TRBJ2-7; D gene ambiguous. CDR1 and CDR2 from the germline V gene are MNHEY and SVGAGI. This CDR3 comprises 15 residues. Trimming shortened V by 0 bases and J by 2 bases, and 11 bases separated the two germline ends. The CDR3 here is CASSYSNTHPYEQYF. The CDR3 coding sequence is TGTGCCAGCAGTTACTCGAATACTCACCCCTACGAGCAGTACTTC.

The V and J genes are TRBV28 and TRBJ2-1, with a weak D call TRBD1 (5 bases). This CDR3 has 13 residues. V was trimmed by 8 bases and J by 4 bases, leaving 12 bases between them. Germline assignment: CDR1 MDHEN and CDR2 SYDVKM. The chain's CDR3 is CASSYRNYNEQFF. The CDR3 nucleotides read TGTGCCAGCTCGTACAGGAATTACAATGAGCAGTTCTTC. Using reference TRBV28 and TRBJ2-1 for the parts outside the CDR3, the full variable domain is DVKVTQSSRYLVKRTGEKVFLECVQDMDHENMFWYRQDPGLGLRLIYFSYDVKMKEKGDIPEGYSVSREKKERFSLILESASTNQTSMYLCASSYRNYNEQFFGPGTRLTVL.

The chain uses TRBV6-5 and TRBJ2-1; D uncertain. The CDR3 has 13 residues. The germline V and J ends were trimmed by 5 bases and 5 bases, with 10 bases remaining between them. CDR1 is MNHEY and CDR2 is SVGAGI in the germline V gene. CDR3 in amino acids: CASSLLSHNEQFF. The CDR3 DNA follows: TGTGCCAGCAGTCTGTTATCCCACAATGAGCAGTTCTTC.

The rearrangement links TRBV7-9 to TRBJ1-1; TRBD1 matches at 7 bases. The CDR3 has 15 amino acids. CDR1 SEHNR and CDR2 FQNEAQ come from the germline V gene (reference sequence). V shed 5 bases, J shed 3 bases, and the junction held 9 bases outside the gene matches. The CDR3 DNA reads as TGTGCCAGCAGCCCCGGGGACAGAGTATACACTGAAGCTTTCTTT. Protein: CASSPGDRVYTEAFF.

V is TRBV6-5 and J is TRBJ2-1, with 7 bases identical to TRBD2. The junction had 11 bases not matched to a gene; V was cut back by 6 bases and J by 12 bases. Looked up from germline, CDR1 is MNHEY and CDR2 is SVGAGI. The CDR3 totals 13 residues. The CDR3 loop reads CASRGGSLKGQFF. The CDR3 DNA sequence: TGTGCCAGCAGGGGCGGGAGCCTTAAGGGGCAGTTCTTC.

The CDR3 nucleotides are TGTGCCAGCAGCCTCGTTGGACTCCCCTCCCTGGACTCAACCTGGGGAAGCTCCTACGAGCAGTACTTC. Translating it yields CASSLVGLPSLDSTWGSSYEQYF. J is TRBJ2-7 and V is TRBV28; a possible D gene is TRBD2 (5 bases). Trimming shortened V by 6 bases and J by 0 bases, and 39 bases separated the two germline ends. CDR1 and CDR2 from the germline V gene are MDHEN and SYDVKM. The CDR3 is 23 residues long.

This clone appeared a few times. The chain is built from TRBV6-4 and TRBJ2-3, with 9 bases fitting TRBD2. Germline V gives CDR1 MRHNA, CDR2 SNTAGT. V was pared by 0 bases and J by 2 bases, with 3 bases of the junction left unmatched. The length of the CDR3 is 16 residues. CDR3 DNA: TGTGCCAGCAGTGACTCGGCGGGAGGGTTCACAGATACGCAGTATTTT. Translated, it gives CASSDSAGGFTDTQYF.

V gene TRBV28 combines with J gene TRBJ1-5; the match to TRBD1 covers 7 bases. CDR3 length: 19 residues. V lost 4 bases and J lost 2; bases outside the gene matches: 17. From germline, CDR1 is MDHEN and CDR2 SYDVKM. CDR3 region: CASSSTHSGGPIGNQPQHF. Written as DNA, the CDR3 is TGTGCCAGCAGTTCGACACATTCAGGGGGGCCTATTGGCAATCAGCCCCAGCATTTT.

V and J are TRBV7-9 and TRBJ2-7; 8 bases match TRBD2. The CDR3 runs to 16 residues. Germline CDR1 SEHNR, CDR2 FQNEAQ (reference sequence). Trimming at V came to 5 bases and at J to 1 base, leaving 10 bases not matched to a gene. As DNA, the CDR3 is TGTGCCAGCAGCCTACCCGGAAGCGGGAGATCCTACGAGCAGTACTTC. Translation: CASSLPGSGRSYEQYF.

V gene TRBV27 combines with J gene TRBJ1-4; D gene ambiguous. CDR3 length: 13 residues. The germline V and J ends were trimmed by 4 bases and 8 bases, with 11 bases remaining between them. Looked up from germline, CDR1 is MNHEY and CDR2 is SMNVEV (reference sequence). CDR3 loop: CASSSSYREKLFF. The DNA for the CDR3 is TGTGCCAGCAGTTCAAGTTATCGGGAAAAACTGTTTTTT.